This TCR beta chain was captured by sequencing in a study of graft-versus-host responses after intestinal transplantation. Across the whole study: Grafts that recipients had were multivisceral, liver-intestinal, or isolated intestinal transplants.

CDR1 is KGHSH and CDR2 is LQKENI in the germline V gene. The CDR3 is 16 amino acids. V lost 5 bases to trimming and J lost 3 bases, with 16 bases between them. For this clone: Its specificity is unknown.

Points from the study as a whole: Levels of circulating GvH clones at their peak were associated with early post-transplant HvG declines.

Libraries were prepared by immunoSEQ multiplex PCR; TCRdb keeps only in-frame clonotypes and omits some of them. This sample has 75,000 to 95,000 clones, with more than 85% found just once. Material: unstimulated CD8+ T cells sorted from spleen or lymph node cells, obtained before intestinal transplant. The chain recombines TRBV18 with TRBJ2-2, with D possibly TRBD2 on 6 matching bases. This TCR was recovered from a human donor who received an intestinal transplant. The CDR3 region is CASSSSFSGDTGELFF. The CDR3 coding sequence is TGTGCCAGCTCATCAAGTTTCTCGGGGGACACCGGGGAGCTGTTTTTT.